The clone carrying this T cell receptor beta chain has only a few counts. This CDR3 is built from 16 residues. The data belong to a study of blood T cell repertoires in COVID-19. As for the study in general: From T cells, B-cell-depleted T cells, or PBMCs came the material, which was cDNA or gDNA.

Seattle's cohort entered during active infection and was followed longitudinally. Clones were read by immunoSEQ multiplex PCR, and TCRdb kept only the in-frame ones, dropping some. The table shows around 170,000 clones, with more than 75% occurring only once. The J gene is TRBJ2-7, the V gene TRBV21-1; TRBD2, as called in the table, went unchecked against the DNA. TRBV21-1 is deemed a pseudogene. The specimen was peripheral blood. The receptor's source is a man in his fifties or sixties with COVID-19, enrolled during active disease. CDR3 nucleotides: TGTGCCAGCAGTGGAGGACCCTTGGATTTTGACCACGAGCAGTACTTC. It codes for CASSGGPLDFDHEQYF.